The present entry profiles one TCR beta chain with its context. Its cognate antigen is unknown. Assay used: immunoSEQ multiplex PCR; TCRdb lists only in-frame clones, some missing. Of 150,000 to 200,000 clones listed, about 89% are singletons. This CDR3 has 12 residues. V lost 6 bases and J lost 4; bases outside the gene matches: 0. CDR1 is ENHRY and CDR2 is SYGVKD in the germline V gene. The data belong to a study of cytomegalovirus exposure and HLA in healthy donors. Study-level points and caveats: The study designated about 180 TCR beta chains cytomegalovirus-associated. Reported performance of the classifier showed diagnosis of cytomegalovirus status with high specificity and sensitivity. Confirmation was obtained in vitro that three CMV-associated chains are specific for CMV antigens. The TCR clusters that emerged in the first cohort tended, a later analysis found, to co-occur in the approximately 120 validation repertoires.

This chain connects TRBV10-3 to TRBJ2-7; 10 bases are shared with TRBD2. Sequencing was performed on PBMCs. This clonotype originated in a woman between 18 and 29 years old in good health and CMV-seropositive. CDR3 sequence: CAIRTSGYEQYF. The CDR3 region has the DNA TGTGCCATCAGGACTAGCGGGTACGAGCAGTACTTC.